These 11 T cell receptor beta chains came from one sample sequenced in a study of post-analysis software for immune sequencing data. These receptors' targets are unknown. Whole-study findings and limits: The study found TRBV5-6, TRBV5-1 and TRBV20-1 among roughly 5 TRBV segments more frequent in patients than controls.

Unique molecular identifiers featured in each of the TCR beta cDNA libraries. Using its own MiXCR run on the PCR reads, TCRdb lists one record per CDR3 protein. Of 500,000 to 600,000 distinct CDR3 sequences in the sample, about 40% were seen once. The sequenced sample consisted of blood. The source of these receptors is a girl aged 10-17 years with multiple sclerosis.

The rearrangement uses TRBV14 and TRBJ2-1; D not resolved. The CDR3 length is 17 residues. Deletions cut 2 bases from V and 0 bases from J, with 14 bases between. Germline V gene sequence: CDR1 SGHDN, CDR2 FVKESK. The CDR3 region is CASSQKSRTSSYNEQFF. CDR3 DNA: TGTGCCAGCAGCCAAAAGAGCAGGACCAGCTCCTACAATGAGCAGTTCTTC.

The chain joins TRBV12-3 or TRBV12-4 to TRBJ2-5; no reliable D call. The CDR3 extends over 13 amino acids. Trimming removed 6 bases at V and 6 bases at J, with 14 bases between. The CDR3 bases are TGTGCCAGCAGACACCCCACGGATAAGACCCAGTACTTC. Amino acid sequence: CASRHPTDKTQYF.

The V call is TRBV11-2, the J call TRBJ2-4; D remains unclear. The J call is uncertain, as TRBJ2-7 better fits the DNA end. This CDR3 is built from 20 residues. CDR1 SGHAT and CDR2 FQNNGV come from the germline V gene. This chain's CDR3 is CASSLDERRTPYRLGYEQYF. In DNA form, the CDR3 reads TGTGCCAGCAGCTTAGATGAAAGGCGTACTCCTTATCGGTTGGGCTACGAGCAGTACTTC.

The chain recombines TRBV28 with TRBJ1-1, with D possibly matching TRBD1 (6 bases). The V end lost 7 bases, the J end lost 1 base, and 22 bases lay between the germline ends. The CDR3 has 17 amino acids. Germline V gene lookup returns CDR1 MDHEN and CDR2 SYDVKM. CDR3 region: CASTWTPGHFRNTEAFF. The CDR3 DNA reads as TGTGCCAGCACCTGGACCCCGGGACACTTCAGGAACACTGAAGCTTTCTTT.

A few counts support this clonotype. The CDR3 sequence is CASSLVQNYNEQFF. The CDR3 DNA follows: TGTGCCAGCAGCTTAGTACAGAACTACAATGAGCAGTTCTTC. V gene TRBV7-9 combines with J gene TRBJ2-1; D gene uncertain. Germline CDR1 is SEHNR and CDR2 is FQNEAQ (reference sequence). The V end lost 1 base, the J end lost 3 bases, and 7 bases lay between the germline ends. The CDR3 has 14 residues.

As to this clonotype: Germline is not matched at one junction end, which may reflect a read error. The V call is TRBV7-8, the J call TRBJ2-7; maybe TRBD1 (5 bases). The CDR3 spans 13 residues. Germline-derived CDR1 and CDR2 are SGHVS and FQNEAQ. CDR3 residues: CVSSLGGAEKQYF. CDR3 in DNA: TGTGTCAGCAGCTTAGGTGGGGCAGAAAAGCAGTACTTC. The full variable domain, in which reference TRBV7-8 and TRBJ2-7 provide the parts outside the CDR3, is GAGVSQSPRYKVAKRGQDVALRCDPISGHVSLFWYQQALGQGPEFLTYFQNEAQLDKSGLPSDRFFAERPEGSVSTLKIQRTQQEDSAVYLCVSSLGGAEKQYFGPGTRLTVT.

Written as DNA, the CDR3 is TGTGCCAGCAGTCAGACAGTTAGCACAGATACGCAGTATTTT. It translates to CASSQTVSTDTQYF. The genes are TRBV6-6 and TRBJ2-3; D is perhaps TRBD1 (5 bases). The CDR3 loop spans 14 amino acids. CDR1 is MNHNY and CDR2 is SVGAGI in the germline V gene (reference sequence). The germline V and J ends were trimmed by 5 bases and 0 bases, with 9 bases remaining between them.

The chain carries TRBV5-6 and TRBJ1-2; TRBD1 matches 10 bases. The CDR3 sequence is 14 residues long. Germline assignment: CDR1 SGHDT and CDR2 YYEEEE. V lost 3 bases to trimming and J lost 6 bases; unmatched junction nucleotides: 5. CDR3 coding DNA: TGTGCCAGCAGCTGGGACAGGGGCTCCGATGGCTACACCTTC. It encodes CASSWDRGSDGYTF.

This chain joins TRBV7-3 and TRBJ2-1; 10 positions match TRBD2. The CDR3 consists of 16 residues. Germline CDR1 is SGHTA and CDR2 is FQGTGA. Germline trimming cut 5 bases from V and 9 bases from J; bases unmatched to any gene: 13. CDR3 DNA: TGTGCCAGCAGCCCCTTAGCGGGGGGACCTTTGGGTGAGCAGTTCTTC. Translation gives CASSPLAGGPLGEQFF. The variable domain in full, completed from reference TRBV7-3 and TRBJ2-1, reads GAGVSQTPSNKVTEKGKYVELRCDPISGHTALYWYRQSLGQGPEFLIYFQGTGAADDSGLPNDRFFAVRPEGSVSTLKIQRTERGDSAVYLCASSPLAGGPLGEQFFGPGTRLTVL.

The chain carries TRBV6-1 and TRBJ2-5; 9 bases agree with TRBD2. The last part of the DNA fits TRBJ2-7 better; the J call may be wrong. The germline V gene has CDR1 MNHNS and CDR2 SASEGT. The CDR3 covers 16 residues. DNA for the CDR3: TGTGCCAGCAGTGAAGAGGGCCTAGCGGGGTTTTACGAGCAGTACTTC. Encoded protein: CASSEEGLAGFYEQYF.

The chain recombines TRBV27 with TRBJ2-7; 13 bases are shared with TRBD2. CDR3 length: 17 amino acids. With 4 bases clipped from V and 4 bases from J, the junction kept 10 bases outside the gene matches. The germline V gene encodes CDR1 MNHEY and CDR2 SMNVEV (reference sequence). The CDR3, as DNA: TGTGCCAGCAGTTCCCGACCGGGACTAGCGGGAAGATACGAGCAGTACTTC. This codes for CASSSRPGLAGRYEQYF.